Here is one T cell receptor (beta chain) with its context. These data are taken from a study of blood T cell repertoires in COVID-19. Study-level background: Acute and convalescent COVID-19 samples came from the United States, Italy and Spain.

Germline CDR1 is MNHEY and CDR2 is SVGAGI. This CDR3 spans 14 amino acids. V was clipped by 6 bases and J by 2 bases, with 13 bases between them. Original methodology: The assay estimated nucleated cells by amplifying reference gene primers. The data were produced by immunoSEQ multiplex PCR, yet TCRdb's version contains in-frame clones alone and is incomplete. V and J calls and clone size are as listed in that table; D and trimming were resolved from the DNA. The table records 300,000 or so clones, about 85% of them present only once. Sequenced material: peripheral blood. The receptor was derived from a woman aged 50 to 60 with active or convalescent COVID-19. This chain uses TRBV6-5 with TRBJ1-2, with D perhaps matching TRBD1 (6 bases). CDR3 nucleotide sequence: TGTGCCAGCAGAAGGACAGATCTGAACTATGGCTACACCTTC. It translates to CASRRTDLNYGYTF.